This passage covers 30 T cell receptor beta chains from one sample sequenced in a study of response to subunit inactivated influenza vaccine. MiXCR was run by TCRdb on the RT-PCR reads, yielding one entry per CDR3 protein. The table includes about half a million distinct CDR3 sequences, approximately 24% detected once. The sequences come from CD4+ T cells sorted from PBMCs, collected less than 6 days after vaccination. The source of these receptors is a man in his fifties or sixties who received an inactivated influenza vaccine.

The rearrangement uses TRBV3-1 and TRBJ2-7; D not resolved. The germline CDR1 and CDR2 sequences are LGHDT and YNNKEL (reference sequence). V dropped 2 bases and J dropped 2 bases, with 10 bases sitting between them. This CDR3 comprises 14 residues. The CDR3 DNA sequence: TGTGCCAGCAGCCAAAGGTTGCTTACCTACGAGCAGTACTTC. Its translation: CASSQRLLTYEQYF.

This chain links TRBV10-3 with TRBJ2-1; 8 bases map to TRBD1. Germline trimming cut 6 bases from V and 7 bases from J; bases unmatched to any gene: 11. CDR1 and CDR2 (germline): ENHRY, SYGVKD. The CDR3 consists of 15 residues. DNA of the CDR3: TGTGCCATCAGGGATCGGACAGGGAAAGGGAATGAGCAGTTCTTC. This translates into CAIRDRTGKGNEQFF.

CDR3 amino acids: CASSSPQGSNEKLFF. CDR3 nucleotides: TGTGCCAGCAGCTCCCCCCAGGGATCTAATGAAAAACTGTTTTTT. V gene TRBV5-5 combines with J gene TRBJ1-4, with D perhaps TRBD1 (5 bases). Per the germline V gene, CDR1 is SGHKS and CDR2 is YYEKEE (reference sequence). The CDR3 runs to 15 residues. The germline V and J ends were trimmed by 3 bases and 3 bases, with 12 bases remaining between them.

The chain combines TRBV21-1 with TRBJ2-7; the D call in the table, TRBD2, was not verified against the DNA. TRBV21-1 is shown as a pseudogene. The CDR3 loop spans 14 amino acids. The CDR3 coding sequence is TGTGCCAGCAACCAACCGGGCCCCGGCTACGAGCAGTACTTC. Translation gives CASNQPGPGYEQYF.

This clonotype has just a few counts. V usage is TRBV12-3 or TRBV12-4 and J usage is TRBJ2-3, with TRBD2 identical over 8 bases. Trimming took 2 bases from V and 8 from J; bases not matched to a gene: 6. CDR3 length equals 14 residues. The CDR3 loop reads CASSLSGGLVTQYF. In nucleotides, the CDR3 is TGTGCCAGCAGTTTATCGGGGGGGCTTGTTACGCAGTATTTT.

V usage is TRBV29-1 and J usage is TRBJ2-2; 7 bases map to TRBD1. CDR1 and CDR2 from the germline V gene are SQVTM and ANQGSEA. V shed 6 bases, J shed 4 bases, and the junction held 8 bases outside the gene matches. The CDR3 is made up of 14 amino acids. The CDR3 region is CSVREGAITGELFF. CDR3 nucleotides: TGCAGCGTCCGTGAGGGGGCGATCACCGGGGAGCTGTTTTTT.

This clonotype is a singleton in its sample. The chain joins TRBV25-1 to TRBJ2-2; 7 bases align to TRBD2. The CDR3 runs 14 residues. CDR1 is MGHDK, CDR2 SYGVNS, per germline. The V segment lost 4 bases and the J segment 4 bases; nucleotides outside the gene matches: 3. As DNA, the CDR3 is TGTGCCAGCAGTGGGGTAGCGGGCACCGGGGAGCTGTTTTTT. Translating it yields CASSGVAGTGELFF.

This clonotype was observed many times. J is TRBJ2-5 and V is TRBV14, with D possibly being TRBD1 or TRBD2 (5 bases each). The germline V and J ends were trimmed by 4 bases and 0 bases, with 15 bases remaining between them. CDR1 SGHDN and CDR2 FVKESK come from the germline V gene. The CDR3 runs 16 residues. The CDR3 spells CASSPVRGRYQETQYF. CDR3 nucleotides: TGTGCCAGCAGCCCTGTGAGGGGCCGATACCAAGAGACCCAGTACTTC.

This chain joins TRBV28 and TRBJ2-1; 11 positions agree with TRBD2. This CDR3 spans 16 amino acids. Germline V gene data show CDR1 as MDHEN and CDR2 as SYDVKM. V trimming: 3 bases; J trimming: 1 base; junction bases outside the gene matches: 2. CDR3 loop: CASSFVAGGSYNEQFF. In DNA form, the CDR3 reads TGTGCCAGCAGTTTCGTAGCGGGAGGGTCCTACAATGAGCAGTTCTTC.

The chain combines TRBV10-1 with TRBJ1-1; D unresolved. The V and J ends lost 2 bases and 11 bases respectively, with 12 bases between them. The CDR3 is 12 amino acids. The germline gives CDR1 WNHNN, CDR2 SYGVQD (reference sequence). CDR3 loop: CASSEPRGLAFF. The CDR3 bases are TGCGCCAGCAGTGAGCCCAGAGGGTTGGCTTTCTTT.

This clonotype has more than one count but fewer than ten. This chain joins TRBV12-3 or TRBV12-4 and TRBJ2-3; D may be TRBD1 or TRBD2 (6 bases each). The length of the CDR3 is 15 residues. Trimming pared 7 bases from V and 2 bases from J, leaving 16 bases between. CDR3 nucleotide sequence: TGTGCCAGCACTTACGGAGGGACAAACACAGATACGCAGTATTTT. Translating gives CASTYGGTNTDTQYF.

The chain links TRBV10-3 to TRBJ2-1, with 8 bases identical to TRBD2. Trimming removed 10 bases from V and 0 bases from J; junction bases left unmatched: 14. The CDR3 loop spans 17 amino acids. The germline V gene encodes CDR1 ENHRY and CDR2 SYGVKD. The CDR3 sequence is CATGGLEGGSSYNEQFF. CDR3 coding DNA: TGTGCCACCGGGGGACTAGAGGGAGGGAGCTCCTACAATGAGCAGTTCTTC.

The rearrangement uses TRBV5-1 and TRBJ2-1, with 8 bases fitting TRBD2. The CDR3 runs to 16 residues. CDR1 is SGHRS and CDR2 is YFSETQ in the germline V gene. With V trimmed by 0 bases and J by 0 bases, 2 bases remained unmatched. The CDR3 DNA reads TGCGCCAGCAGCTTGGTAGCGGGGACCTCCTACAATGAGCAGTTCTTC. This encodes CASSLVAGTSYNEQFF. Full variable domain (remainder filled in from reference TRBV5-1 and TRBJ2-1): KAGVTQTPRYLIKTRGQQVTLSCSPISGHRSVSWYQQTPGQGLQFLFEYFSETQRNKGNFPGRFSGRQFSNSRSEMNVSTLELGDSALYLCASSLVAGTSYNEQFFGPGTRLTVL.

CDR3 sequence: CASSYSAAYYEQYF. In nucleotides, the CDR3 is TGTGCCAGCAGTTACTCGGCAGCCTACTACGAGCAGTACTTC. The rearrangement links TRBV6-5 to TRBJ2-7; D ambiguous. V was trimmed by 0 bases and J by 3 bases, leaving 9 bases between them. CDR1 is MNHEY and CDR2 is SVGAGI in the germline V gene. The CDR3 is made up of 14 amino acids.

V usage is TRBV2 and J usage is TRBJ2-7; D may correspond to TRBD1 or TRBD2 (6 bases each). V shed 10 bases and J shed 1 base, with 17 bases lying between them. Germline CDR1 and CDR2: SNHLY and FYNNEI. CDR3 length: 14 residues. In nucleotides, the CDR3 is TGTGCCATAGGAAAGGGGGGCTGGTCCTACGAGCAGTACTTC. Protein product: CAIGKGGWSYEQYF.

This clonotype was detected only a few times. Its ends do not fully match the called genes, so a read error is possible. The V gene is TRBV29-1, the J gene TRBJ2-7; perhaps TRBD2 as D (6 bases). Germline CDR1 is SQVTM and CDR2 is ANQGSEA. The CDR3 runs 14 residues. The CDR3, as DNA: TGCAGCGTGGAAGGAGGGACTTCTTCCTACGAGCAGTACTTC. Its protein product is CSVEGGTSSYEQYF.

V and J are TRBV7-9 and TRBJ1-1, with D possibly TRBD1 on 5 matching bases. V lost 8 bases to trimming and J lost 1 base, with 14 bases between them. CDR3 size: 14 residues. Germline V gene sequence: CDR1 SEHNR, CDR2 FQNEAQ (reference sequence). CDR3: CASVARGGNTEAFF. The CDR3 DNA is TGTGCCAGCGTGGCTCGGGGGGGGAACACTGAAGCTTTCTTT.

This clonotype was picked up a small number of times. The chain couples TRBV5-5 to TRBJ2-7; the D is unclear. Deletions cut 4 bases from V and 4 bases from J, with 18 bases between. This CDR3 region has 15 residues. Germline CDR1 is SGHKS and CDR2 is YYEKEE (reference sequence). CDR3 in amino acids: CASSQPAGVGYEQYF. CDR3 bases: TGTGCCAGCAGCCAACCTGCTGGGGTTGGATACGAGCAGTACTTC.

The rearrangement uses TRBV20-1 and TRBJ2-5, with D maybe TRBD1 (6 bases). The CDR3 covers 15 residues. Germline CDR1 reads DFQATT; CDR2 reads SNEGSKA (reference sequence). The ends were cut back, 3 bases at V and 1 base at J, with 15 bases in the middle. CDR3: CSASGGRALQETQYF. In DNA, the CDR3 is TGCAGTGCTAGTGGGGGCAGGGCACTCCAAGAGACCCAGTACTTC.

Many counts were recorded for this clonotype. The chain couples TRBV7-2 to TRBJ1-6; D gene unclear. The CDR3 totals 16 residues. Between the trimmed V and J ends, which lost 2 bases and 0 bases, there was a span of 8 bases. Germline V gene lookup returns CDR1 SGHTA and CDR2 FQGNSA. The CDR3 here is CASSLSHSSYNSPLHF. CDR3 DNA: TGTGCCAGCAGCTTATCTCACAGCTCCTATAATTCACCCCTCCACTTT.

This clonotype was detected a few times. The V and J genes are TRBV10-1 and TRBJ2-4; TRBD2 matches at 14 bases. V was clipped by 5 bases and J by 2 bases; unmatched bases: 11. From germline, CDR1 is WNHNN and CDR2 SYGVQD (reference sequence). The CDR3 loop spans 19 amino acids. The CDR3 DNA is TGCGCCAGCAGTCCCGGGACTAGCGGGGGCTCTGGTCCCAAAAACATTCAGTACTTC. Translation gives CASSPGTSGGSGPKNIQYF.

The chain couples TRBV5-1 to TRBJ2-1, with D perhaps TRBD1 (5 bases). V was pared by 4 bases and J by 0 bases, with 14 bases between. Germline CDR1 and CDR2: SGHRS and YFSETQ. The CDR3 runs to 16 residues. The CDR3 sequence: CASSGAGPSSYNEQFF. The CDR3 DNA follows: TGCGCCAGCAGCGGGGCTGGACCCAGCTCCTACAATGAGCAGTTCTTC.

This clonotype has more than one count but fewer than ten. The rearrangement links TRBV6-1 to TRBJ2-5; TRBD1 matches 7 bases. This CDR3 comprises 15 residues. Trimming at V came to 6 bases and at J to 5 bases, leaving 12 bases not matched to a gene. Germline lookup yields CDR1 MNHNS and CDR2 SASEGT. This CDR3 reads CASSLTDRAWETQYF. CDR3 DNA: TGTGCCAGCAGCCTTACCGACAGGGCTTGGGAGACCCAGTACTTC.

The V and J genes are TRBV6-2 or TRBV6-3 and TRBJ1-1; D is uncertain. This CDR3 is built from 12 residues. The ends were cut back, 7 bases at V and 4 bases at J, with 10 bases in the middle. Germline V lookup: CDR1 MNHEY, CDR2 SVGEGT. The chain's CDR3 is CASTSGFTEAFF. In nucleotides, the CDR3 is TGTGCCAGCACCTCAGGCTTCACTGAAGCTTTCTTT.

This chain joins TRBV2 and TRBJ2-5; the match to TRBD2 covers 13 bases. Looked up from germline, CDR1 is SNHLY and CDR2 is FYNNEI. Trimming removed 6 bases from V and 10 bases from J; junction bases left unmatched: 5. This CDR3 is built from 13 residues. The chain's CDR3 is CASRQLAGGVQYF. Written as DNA, the CDR3 is TGTGCCAGCAGACAACTAGCGGGGGGGGTCCAGTACTTC.

The chain joins TRBV9 to TRBJ1-1; no clear D gene. Per germline, CDR1 SGDLS and CDR2 YYNGEE. V shed 1 base and J shed 5 bases, with 12 bases lying between them. The CDR3 totals 14 residues. The DNA for the CDR3 is TGTGCCAGCAGCGTACGGGAGTCGTGGACTGAAGCTTTCTTT. Encoded protein: CASSVRESWTEAFF.

The V gene is TRBV7-9, the J gene TRBJ2-1, with 11 bases matching TRBD1. V was pared by 3 bases and J by 8 bases, with 6 bases of the junction left unmatched. The CDR3 is 15 residues long. Germline CDR1 SEHNR, CDR2 FQNEAQ (reference sequence). The CDR3, as DNA: TGTGCCAGCAGCTTCAGGACAGGGGGCGCGGATGAGCAGTTCTTC. It encodes CASSFRTGGADEQFF.

This clonotype has a single count. The rearrangement links TRBV7-2 to TRBJ1-2; TRBD1 might be the D (6 bases). There are 15 residues in the CDR3. V shed 2 bases and J shed 2 bases, with 12 bases lying between them. Germline-derived CDR1 and CDR2 are SGHTA and FQGNSA. CDR3 protein: CASSLQGSDNYGYTF. The CDR3 coding sequence is TGTGCCAGCAGCTTACAGGGGTCTGACAACTATGGCTACACCTTC.

As DNA, the CDR3 is TGTGCCAGCAGCCAGGGGCCCGCTCACACCGGGGAGCTGTTTTTT. Its translation is CASSQGPAHTGELFF. V gene TRBV7-3 combines with J gene TRBJ2-2; maybe TRBD1 (6 bases). The V gene lost 5 bases and the J gene lost 3 bases, with 13 bases spanning the gap. This CDR3 is 15 amino acids long. Germline values: CDR1 SGHTA, CDR2 FQGTGA.

This clonotype was seen only a few times. The gene calls are TRBV20-1 and TRBJ2-3, with D possibly called TRBD1 or TRBD2 (5 bases each). Germline assignment: CDR1 DFQATT and CDR2 SNEGSKA (reference sequence). CDR3 length equals 14 residues. The CDR3: CSKTTGPSTDTQYF. The CDR3 region has the DNA TGCAGCAAGACAACGGGGCCTAGCACAGATACGCAGTATTTT.